This TCR beta chain is drawn from a study of CD8 T cells in Susac syndrome. While CD8+ and CD4+ T cells were isolated negatively, TEMRA cells were enriched by FACS. This CDR3 has 15 amino acids. Germline CDR1 is SGHRS and CDR2 is YFSETQ. V lost 0 bases and J 1 base, leaving 11 bases between the germline ends. It was with random hexamers that about 0.45 to 1 ug RNA was reverse transcribed. Amplification of TCR beta CDR3 was carried out by immunoSEQ multiplex PCR, which covered 54 Vbeta and 13 Jbeta segments. Via MiXCR, TCRdb re-called the immunoSEQ multiplex PCR reads, giving one row per CDR3 protein. Among some 150,000 distinct CDR3 sequences listed, around 93% were seen once.

V gene TRBV5-1 combines with J gene TRBJ2-7, with a tentative D call TRBD1 (5 bases). The specimen was CD4+ T cells from PBMCs. This clonotype originated in a human donor with Susac syndrome. CDR3 protein: CASSLAVDRSYEQYF. The CDR3 nucleotides are TGCGCCAGCAGCTTGGCCGTAGACAGATCCTACGAGCAGTACTTC.